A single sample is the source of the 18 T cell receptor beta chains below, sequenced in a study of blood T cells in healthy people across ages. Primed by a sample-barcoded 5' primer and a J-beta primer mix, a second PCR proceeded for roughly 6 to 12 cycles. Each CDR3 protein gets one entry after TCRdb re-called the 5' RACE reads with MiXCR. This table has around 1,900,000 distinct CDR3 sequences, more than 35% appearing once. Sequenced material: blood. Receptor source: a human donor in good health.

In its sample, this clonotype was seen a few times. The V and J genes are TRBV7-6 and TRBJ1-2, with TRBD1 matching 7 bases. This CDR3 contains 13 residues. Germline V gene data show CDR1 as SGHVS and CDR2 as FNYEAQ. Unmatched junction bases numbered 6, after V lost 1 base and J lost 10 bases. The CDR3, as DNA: TGTGCCAGCAGCTTAGTCCTTGACAGGGACTACACCTTC. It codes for CASSLVLDRDYTF.

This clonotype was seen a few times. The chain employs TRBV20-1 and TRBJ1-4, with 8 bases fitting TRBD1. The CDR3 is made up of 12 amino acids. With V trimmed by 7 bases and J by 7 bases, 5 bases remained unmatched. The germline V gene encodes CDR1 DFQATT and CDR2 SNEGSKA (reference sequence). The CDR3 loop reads CSGTGISEKLFF. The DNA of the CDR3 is TGCAGTGGGACAGGGATAAGTGAAAAACTGTTTTTT.

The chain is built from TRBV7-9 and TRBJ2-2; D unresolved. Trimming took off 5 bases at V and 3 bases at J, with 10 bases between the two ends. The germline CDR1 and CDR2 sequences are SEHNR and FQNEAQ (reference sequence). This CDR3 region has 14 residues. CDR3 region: CASSPPWDTGELFF. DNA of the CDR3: TGTGCCAGCAGCCCCCCTTGGGACACCGGGGAGCTGTTTTTT.

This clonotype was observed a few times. The CDR3 DNA reads TGCAGTGCTAGAGGTTTCCTAGAGGAGGAAGCTACGCAGTATTTT. Translated, it gives CSARGFLEEEATQYF. This sequence joins TRBV20-1 and TRBJ2-3, with TRBD2 as a possible D gene (5 bases). V was cut by 1 base and J by 8 bases, with 19 bases left in between. Germline lookup yields CDR1 DFQATT and CDR2 SNEGSKA (reference sequence). The CDR3 covers 15 residues.

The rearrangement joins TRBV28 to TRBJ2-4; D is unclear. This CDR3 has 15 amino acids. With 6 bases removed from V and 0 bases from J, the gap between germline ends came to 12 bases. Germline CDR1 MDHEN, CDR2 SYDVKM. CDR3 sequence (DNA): TGTGCCAGCAGCCCAACCAAGTTAGCCAAAAACATTCAGTACTTC. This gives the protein CASSPTKLAKNIQYF.

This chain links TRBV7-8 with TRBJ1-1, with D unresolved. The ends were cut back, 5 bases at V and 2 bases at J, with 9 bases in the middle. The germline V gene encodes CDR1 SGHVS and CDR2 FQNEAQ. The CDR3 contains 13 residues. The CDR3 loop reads CASSINLNTEAFF. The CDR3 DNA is TGTGCCAGCAGCATTAACTTAAACACTGAAGCTTTCTTT.

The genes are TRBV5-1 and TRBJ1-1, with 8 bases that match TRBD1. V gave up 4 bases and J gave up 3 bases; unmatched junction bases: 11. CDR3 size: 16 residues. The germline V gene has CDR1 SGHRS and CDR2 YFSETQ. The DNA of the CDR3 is TGCGCCAGCAGCCCCTGGACAGGGAGTTTGGACACTGAAGCTTTCTTT. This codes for CASSPWTGSLDTEAFF.

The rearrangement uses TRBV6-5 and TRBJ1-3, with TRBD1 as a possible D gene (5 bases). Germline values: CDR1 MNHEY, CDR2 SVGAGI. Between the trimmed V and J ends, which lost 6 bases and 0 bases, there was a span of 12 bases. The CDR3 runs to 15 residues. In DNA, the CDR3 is TGTGCCAGCAGCAAGGGGAGCCACTCTGGAAACACCATATATTTT. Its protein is CASSKGSHSGNTIYF.

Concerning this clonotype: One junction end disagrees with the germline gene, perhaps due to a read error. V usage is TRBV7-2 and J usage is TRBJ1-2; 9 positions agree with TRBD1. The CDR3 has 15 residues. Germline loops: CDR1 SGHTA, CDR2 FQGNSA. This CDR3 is CANSPRQGGNYGYTF. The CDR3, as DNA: TGTGCCAACAGCCCCCGACAGGGGGGTAACTATGGCTACACCTTC.

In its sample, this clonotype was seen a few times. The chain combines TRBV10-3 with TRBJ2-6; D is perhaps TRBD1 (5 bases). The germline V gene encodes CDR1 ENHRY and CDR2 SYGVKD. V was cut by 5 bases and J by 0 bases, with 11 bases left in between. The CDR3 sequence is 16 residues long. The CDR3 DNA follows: TGTGCCATCAGTAAGATCGACAGCTCTGGGGCCAACGTCCTGACTTTC. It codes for CAISKIDSSGANVLTF.

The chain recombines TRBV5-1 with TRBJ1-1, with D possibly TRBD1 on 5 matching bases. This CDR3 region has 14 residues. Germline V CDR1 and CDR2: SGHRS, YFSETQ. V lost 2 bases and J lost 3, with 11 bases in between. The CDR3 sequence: CASSFPGSDTEAFF. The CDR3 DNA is TGCGCCAGCAGCTTCCCAGGGTCCGACACTGAAGCTTTCTTT. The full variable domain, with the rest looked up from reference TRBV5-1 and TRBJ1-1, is KAGVTQTPRYLIKTRGQQVTLSCSPISGHRSVSWYQQTPGQGLQFLFEYFSETQRNKGNFPGRFSGRQFSNSRSEMNVSTLELGDSALYLCASSFPGSDTEAFFGQGTRLTVV.

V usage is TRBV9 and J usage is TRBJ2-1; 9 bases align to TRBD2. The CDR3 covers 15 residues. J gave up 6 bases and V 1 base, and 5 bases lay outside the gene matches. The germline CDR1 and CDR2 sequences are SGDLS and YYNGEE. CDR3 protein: CASSVSGGRGNEQFF. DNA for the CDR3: TGTGCCAGCAGCGTAAGCGGGGGGAGGGGCAATGAGCAGTTCTTC.

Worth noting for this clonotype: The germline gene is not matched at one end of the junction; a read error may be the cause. The CDR3 nucleotides read TGTGCCGGCAGTTTAACTCAGGAACAACCCACCTACGAGCAGTACTTC. Amino acid sequence: CAGSLTQEQPTYEQYF. This chain connects TRBV27 to TRBJ2-7; unclear D gene. Germline V CDR1 and CDR2: MNHEY, SMNVEV (reference sequence). CDR3 size: 16 residues.

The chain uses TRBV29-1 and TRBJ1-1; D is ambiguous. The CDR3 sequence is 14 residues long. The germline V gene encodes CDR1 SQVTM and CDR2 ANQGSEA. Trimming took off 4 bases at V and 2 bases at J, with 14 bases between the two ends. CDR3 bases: TGCAGCGTTGTCAATAGAGCTATAAACACTGAAGCTTTCTTT. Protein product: CSVVNRAINTEAFF.

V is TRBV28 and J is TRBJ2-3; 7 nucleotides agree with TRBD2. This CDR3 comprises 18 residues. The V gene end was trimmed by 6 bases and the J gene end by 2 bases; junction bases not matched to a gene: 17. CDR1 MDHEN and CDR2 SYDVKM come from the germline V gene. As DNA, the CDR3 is TGTGCCAGCAGCACCAATAGGTGGGGGACTACAAACACAGATACGCAGTATTTT. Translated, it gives CASSTNRWGTTNTDTQYF.

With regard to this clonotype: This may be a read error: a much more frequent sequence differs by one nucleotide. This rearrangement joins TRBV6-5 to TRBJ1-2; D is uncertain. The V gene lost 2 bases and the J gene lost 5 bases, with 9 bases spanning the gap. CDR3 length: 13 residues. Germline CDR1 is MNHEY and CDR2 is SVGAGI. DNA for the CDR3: TGTGCCAGCAGTTACCCGCCAGCATATGGCTACACCTTC. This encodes CASSYPPAYGYTF.

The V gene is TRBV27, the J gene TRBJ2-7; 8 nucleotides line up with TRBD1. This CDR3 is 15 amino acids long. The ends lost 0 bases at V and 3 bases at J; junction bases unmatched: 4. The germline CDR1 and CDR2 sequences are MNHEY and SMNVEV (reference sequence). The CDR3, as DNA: TGTGCCAGCAGTTTATCAACCAGGGGGCACTACGAGCAGTACTTC. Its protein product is CASSLSTRGHYEQYF.

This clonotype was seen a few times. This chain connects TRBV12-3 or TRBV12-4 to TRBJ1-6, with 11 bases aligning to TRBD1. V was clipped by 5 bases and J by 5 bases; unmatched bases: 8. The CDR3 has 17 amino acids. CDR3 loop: CASSRGQGAQDNSPLHF. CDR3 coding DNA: TGTGCCAGCAGTCGAGGACAGGGGGCTCAGGATAATTCACCCCTCCACTTT.